The T cell receptor (beta chain) described here comes from a study of cytomegalovirus exposure and HLA in healthy donors. The CDR3 covers 16 residues. The V gene's germline CDR1 is MDHEN and CDR2 SYDVKM. With 2 bases clipped from V and 4 bases from J, the junction kept 7 bases outside the gene matches. The PCR ran on 60 Vbeta and 13 Jbeta primers. Only in-frame clones appear in the TCRdb table, and some are missing; sequencing was by immunoSEQ multiplex PCR. The data contain hundreds of thousands of clones, 65% to 90% of them singletons. The chain couples TRBV28 to TRBJ1-5; 8 positions match TRBD1. The sequence derives from a girl between 5 and 17 years old in good health and CMV-seronegative. The sequenced sample consisted of PBMCs. The CDR3 sequence is CASSLRARTGNQPQHF. CDR3 DNA sequence: TGTGCCAGCAGTTTACGAGCCCGGACAGGGAATCAGCCCCAGCATTTT.